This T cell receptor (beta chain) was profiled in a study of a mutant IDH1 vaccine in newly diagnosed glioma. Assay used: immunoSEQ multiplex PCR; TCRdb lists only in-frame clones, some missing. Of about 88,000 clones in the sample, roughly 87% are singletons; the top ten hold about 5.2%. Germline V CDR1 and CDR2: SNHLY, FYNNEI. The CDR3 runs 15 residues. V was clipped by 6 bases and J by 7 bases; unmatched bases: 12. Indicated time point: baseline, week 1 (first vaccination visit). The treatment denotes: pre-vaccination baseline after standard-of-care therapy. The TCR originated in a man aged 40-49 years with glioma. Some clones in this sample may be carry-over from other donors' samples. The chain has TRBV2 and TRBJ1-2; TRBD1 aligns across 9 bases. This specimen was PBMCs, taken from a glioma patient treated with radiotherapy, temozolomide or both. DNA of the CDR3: TGTGCCAGCAGAGCCGGGACAGGGCAGCGGAGTGGCTACACCTTC. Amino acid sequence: CASRAGTGQRSGYTF.